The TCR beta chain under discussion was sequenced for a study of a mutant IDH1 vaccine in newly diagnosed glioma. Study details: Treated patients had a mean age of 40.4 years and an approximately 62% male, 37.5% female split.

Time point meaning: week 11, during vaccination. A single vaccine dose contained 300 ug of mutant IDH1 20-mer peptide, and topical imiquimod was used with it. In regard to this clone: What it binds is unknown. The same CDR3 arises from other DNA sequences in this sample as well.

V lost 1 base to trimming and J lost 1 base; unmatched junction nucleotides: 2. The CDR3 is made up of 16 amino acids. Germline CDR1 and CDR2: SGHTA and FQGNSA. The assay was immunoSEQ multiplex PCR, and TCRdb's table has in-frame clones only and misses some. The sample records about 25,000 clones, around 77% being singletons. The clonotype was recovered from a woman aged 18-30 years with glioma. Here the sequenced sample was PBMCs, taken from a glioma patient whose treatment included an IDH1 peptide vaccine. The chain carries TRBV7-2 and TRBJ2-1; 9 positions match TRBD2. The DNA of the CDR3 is TGTGCCAGCAGCTTAGTGCTAGCGGGATCCTACAATGAGCAGTTCTTC. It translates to CASSLVLAGSYNEQFF.